This TCR beta chain was sequenced in a study of beta chain features in type 1 diabetes. As every portion of the isolated RNA was reverse transcribed, the sequencing read expressed TCRB transcripts. TCRdb's copy holds only in-frame clones and misses some; the assay was immunoSEQ multiplex PCR. The repertoire holds more than 120,000 clones, with more than 9% as singletons. The CDR3 contains 14 residues. This clone has more than one count but fewer than ten. The TCR originated in a man aged 18 to 35 in good health. The specimen sequenced was naive CD4+ T cells from blood. The chain couples TRBV21-1 to TRBJ1-4; the DNA was not compared with TRBD1, the D call given in the table. TRBV21-1 is a pseudogene locus. CDR3 sequence reads: CASSKDRRDEKLFF. The DNA for the CDR3 is TGTGCCAGCAGTAAGGACAGGAGGGATGAAAAACTGTTTTTT.